The subject of this entry is one T cell receptor beta chain. TCRdb re-derived calls from the reads in MiXCR, one entry per CDR3 protein. The data hold 500,000 to 600,000 distinct CDR3 sequences, with about 17% observed a single time. The data belong to a study of T cell repertoires in cytomegalovirus infection. V was cut by 0 bases and J by 3 bases, with 11 bases left in between. CDR1 is ENHRY, CDR2 SYGVKD, per germline. The CDR3 extends over 16 amino acids. V and J are TRBV10-3 and TRBJ1-4, with D possibly matching TRBD1 (6 bases). Sequencing was done on a sample of CD8+ T cells from PBMCs. The sequence was collected from a human donor in good health (CMV status not recorded). Some clones in this sample may be carry-over from other donors' samples. The CDR3 here is CAISESGQGSNEKLFF. Written as DNA, the CDR3 is TGTGCCATCAGTGAGTCGGGACAAGGGTCTAATGAAAAACTGTTTTTT.